The 3 T cell receptor beta chains in this list originate from one sample, sequenced in a study of CD8 T cells in ankylosing spondylitis. Findings of the study overall: There was a TCR beta motif, made of several highly homologous variants, that appeared characteristic of ankylosing spondylitis blood.

No antigen is known for these receptors. MiXCR, applied by TCRdb to the 5' RACE reads, yields one record per CDR3 protein. The repertoire holds a few hundred thousand distinct CDR3 sequences, with approximately 12% as singletons. Sequencing was performed on blood, either unsorted or a sorted T cell fraction (not recorded which). Source of these receptors: a male donor with ankylosing spondylitis.

In its sample, this clonotype was seen a few times. The CDR3 here is CASSPARTGITDTQYF. In nucleotides, the CDR3 is TGCGCCAGCAGCCCCGCAAGAACAGGGATTACAGATACGCAGTATTTT. The chain couples TRBV5-1 to TRBJ2-3; a possible D gene is TRBD1 (6 bases). The CDR3 contains 16 residues. CDR1 and CDR2 from the germline V gene are SGHRS and YFSETQ. V was shortened by 4 bases and J by 3 bases, with 18 bases between the two germline ends.

The sample holds a few counts of this clonotype. The J gene is TRBJ1-1, the V gene TRBV20-1; tentatively, D is TRBD1 (5 bases). CDR3 size: 14 residues. V was cut by 4 bases and J by 0 bases, with 12 bases left in between. Germline CDR1 is DFQATT and CDR2 is SNEGSKA (reference sequence). The chain's CDR3 is CSATEGTLNTEAFF. As DNA, the CDR3 is TGCAGTGCTACGGAAGGGACTCTGAACACTGAAGCTTTCTTT.

This clonotype turned up a few times. The chain recombines TRBV12-3 or TRBV12-4 with TRBJ2-2, with 10 bases identical to TRBD2. Trimming removed 5 bases from V and 4 bases from J; junction bases left unmatched: 7. This CDR3 contains 16 residues. The CDR3 nucleotides read TGTGCCAGCAGTCTCGCACTAGCGGGACCCACCGGGGAGCTGTTTTTT. It encodes CASSLALAGPTGELFF.